This section outlines one T cell receptor (beta chain) sequence together with its context. Its antigen remains unidentified. The sample is drawn from a study of shared clonotypes between healthy human individuals. Overall study findings and caveats: Some naive CD4 clonotypes, 4% to 6%, turned up in common across four donors.

Germline V lookup: CDR1 MNHNS, CDR2 SASEGT. V was clipped by 10 bases and J by 2 bases; unmatched bases: 2. The CDR3 is 12 residues long. Naive CD8 cells, CD45RO-negative and positively selected for CCR7, excluded terminally differentiated effector memory CD45RA+ cells. The assay was immunoSEQ multiplex PCR, and TCRdb's table has in-frame clones only and misses some. The table records about 2.1 million clones, about 94% of them present only once. The receptor's source is a young man in good health. Some clones in this sample may be carry-over from other donors' samples. Material: naive CD8+ T cells from PBMCs. The V call is TRBV6-1, the J call TRBJ2-1; 7 nucleotides align to TRBD2. CDR3 in DNA: TGTGCCACCGGGACTACCTACAATGAGCAGTTCTTC. Amino acids: CATGTTYNEQFF.